This section outlines one T cell receptor beta chain sequence together with its context. The clone's antigen remains unknown. No much larger clone exists at a distance of one base, and base qualities are not known. This sample stems from a study of blood T cell repertoires in COVID-19 (dated by TCRdb to the early 2020s). A note on the overall study: Collaborator samples came from the United States, Italy and Spain and covered acute and convalescent phases of COVID-19. Where available, HLA class I and class II types were obtained from metadata supplied by the sample provider rather than from assay-based typing. The repertoires were released in a freely available public database meant as a resource for research on the immune response to SARS-CoV-2. The samples were drawn from the first 160 participants of the ongoing ImmuneRACE study and from roughly 1,300 subjects provided by 6 global collaborators. The prospective study material was composed of cDNA or gDNA derived from T cells, B-cell-depleted T cells, or PBMCs. The dataset comprised deeply sampled blood TCRbeta repertoires from subjects exposed to, actively infected with, or recovered from COVID-19. The sample metadata nearly always contained a de-identified subject ID, COVID-19 status, age in years and sex.

Paper-wide results and their limitations: The amount of clinical and demographic metadata varied by source and participant and was provided uncurated.

Collaborating institutions collected whole blood in K2EDTA tubes following their own protocols. For TCRbeta analysis, collaborator samples were shipped as frozen whole blood, as isolated PBMCs, or as DNA extracted from either sample type. As encoded in the germline V gene, CDR1 is SGHTA while CDR2 is FQGTGA. Including cysteine and phenylalanine, the CDR3 has 15 amino acids. The kept DNA is CDR3 alone, 45 bases in frame from the first base. Compared with germline, V lacks 4 bases and J lacks 7 bases; bases without a gene match: 5. TCRbeta CDR3 regions were amplified from genomic DNA by means of the immunoSEQ Assay, a bias-controlled multiplex PCR. In the authors' own workflow: The number of nucleated cells in each sample was estimated by amplification of reference gene primers within the assay. To quantify the absolute abundance of each unique TCRbeta CDR3 rearrangement, sequence reads were collapsed and filtered. For each sample, productive Simpson clonality was calculated as the square root of Simpson's diversity index across productive rearrangements. TCRdb stores this immuneACCESS table with in-frame sequences only. Part of the clones is absent; in the studies checked, under half of the shortfall reflects unresolved V genes, and no reason is known for the rest. That table gives V, J and clone size, and the DNA gave D and trimming. Across this sample there are about 140,000 clones, with 65% to 85% seen only once. The ten top clones hold 1.5% to 2.5% of the sample.

The specimen sequenced was peripheral blood. The chain employs TRBV7-3 and TRBJ2-1, and 12 bases in between align with TRBD2. The clonotype originates from a woman aged 55-69 years with acute or convalescent COVID-19. The CDR3 here reads CASSSRLAGVNEQFF. The bases read TGTGCCAGCAGCTCCCGACTAGCGGGAGTAAATGAGCAGTTCTTC.